Following are 12 T cell receptor beta chains from one sample sequenced in a study of control samples from healthy donors and cancer patients. Sequenced by immunoSEQ multiplex PCR; TCRdb stores in-frame clones only, minus some. The table has about 82,000 clones, around 94% seen once. The sequencing input was blood. These receptors all stem from a young woman in good health.

V gene TRBV6-5 combines with J gene TRBJ2-1; no definite D call. Between the trimmed V and J ends, which lost 7 bases and 9 bases, there was a span of 13 bases. The germline gives CDR1 MNHEY, CDR2 SVGAGI. CDR3 length: 12 amino acids. The CDR3 DNA is TGTGCCAGCACAATACATGGCGGTGAGCAGTTCTTC. Translation: CASTIHGGEQFF.

This chain uses TRBV5-1 with TRBJ2-7; 8 positions match TRBD1. V lost 2 bases, J lost 0 bases, and 7 bases stayed unmatched. CDR1 and CDR2 (germline): SGHRS, YFSETQ. This CDR3 has 16 residues. CDR3 loop: CASSFEGQDISYEQYF. The CDR3 bases are TGCGCCAGCAGCTTTGAGGGACAGGATATCTCCTACGAGCAGTACTTC.

The V call is TRBV27, the J call TRBJ1-1, with D uncertain. This CDR3 has 16 amino acids. Deletions cut 0 bases from V and 5 bases from J, with 16 bases between. Germline CDR1 MNHEY, CDR2 SMNVEV (reference sequence). In DNA, the CDR3 is TGTGCCAGCAGTTTATCGCGGGTCCCCCGGGATACTGAAGCTTTCTTT. Translated, it gives CASSLSRVPRDTEAFF.

The chain has TRBV7-2 and TRBJ2-7, with D perhaps TRBD2 (7 bases). CDR1 SGHTA and CDR2 FQGNSA come from the germline V gene. The length of the CDR3 is 14 residues. The CDR3 reads CASYPGGVSYEQYF. The DNA for the CDR3 is TGTGCGAGTTACCCGGGGGGCGTTTCCTACGAGCAGTACTTC.

V usage is TRBV11-1 and J usage is TRBJ2-3; no definite D call. V was shortened by 4 bases and J by 1 base, with 9 bases between the two germline ends. The CDR3 covers 14 residues. Per the germline V gene, CDR1 is SGHAT and CDR2 is FQDESV (reference sequence). The CDR3: CASSSVRGTDTQYF. In DNA, the CDR3 is TGTGCCAGCAGCTCGGTTAGGGGCACAGATACGCAGTATTTT.

The CDR3 bases are TGTGCCAGCAGTTACTACGGGGCCAACGTCCTGACTTTC. Translating it yields CASSYYGANVLTF. The chain employs TRBV6-2 or TRBV6-3 and TRBJ2-6; D is ambiguous. This CDR3 is built from 13 residues. V was trimmed by 1 base and J by 4 bases, leaving 2 bases between them. CDR1 and CDR2 from the germline V gene are MNHEY and SVGEGT.

The J gene is TRBJ2-3, the V gene TRBV6-1; 12 nucleotides agree with TRBD2. The length of the CDR3 is 15 residues. Germline CDR1 is MNHNS and CDR2 is SASEGT. V lost 3 bases, J lost 4 bases, and 2 bases stayed unmatched. CDR3 nucleotides: TGTGCCAGCAGTGAGTCTAGCGGGGGGGCAGATACGCAGTATTTT. This gives the protein CASSESSGGADTQYF.

The J gene is TRBJ1-3, the V gene TRBV6-6; D remains unclear. Germline lookup yields CDR1 MNHNY and CDR2 SVGAGI (reference sequence). V dropped 2 bases and J dropped 3 bases, with 14 bases sitting between them. There are 16 residues in the CDR3. CDR3 loop: CASSYAIGFRGNTIYF. CDR3 DNA sequence: TGTGCCAGCAGTTACGCTATCGGGTTTCGTGGAAACACCATATATTTT.

The chain is built from TRBV2 and TRBJ2-1, with D possibly TRBD2 on 6 matching bases. V was cut by 9 bases and J by 5 bases, with 20 bases left in between. The CDR3 has 15 residues. Germline V gives CDR1 SNHLY, CDR2 FYNNEI. CDR3 coding DNA: TGTGCCAGTTTAGTCGGGGGATTAGGGGACAATGAGCAGTTCTTC. This encodes CASLVGGLGDNEQFF. The entire variable domain, with the rest obtained from reference TRBV2 and TRBJ2-1, is as follows: EPEVTQTPSHQVTQMGQEVILRCVPISNHLYFYWYRQILGQKVEFLVSFYNNEISEKSEIFDDQFSVERPDGSNFTLKIRSTKLEDSAMYFCASLVGGLGDNEQFFGPGTRLTVL.

The V call is TRBV2, the J call TRBJ2-3; TRBD2 matches 13 bases. The CDR3 has 16 residues. The germline V gene has CDR1 SNHLY and CDR2 FYNNEI. V lost 5 bases and J lost 2; bases outside the gene matches: 4. The CDR3 protein is CASSSGLAGYTDTQYF. The CDR3 DNA reads TGTGCCAGCAGTTCGGGACTAGCGGGATACACAGATACGCAGTATTTT.

The rearrangement links TRBV6-4 to TRBJ1-6, with 8 bases aligning to TRBD1. The germline CDR1 and CDR2 sequences are MRHNA and SNTAGT. After removal of 7 bases from V and 7 bases from J, the junction contained 15 bases not matched to a gene. This CDR3 comprises 17 residues. CDR3 coding DNA: TGTGCCAGCATTCTTCGGGACTGGCAGGGGGCAAATTCACCCCTCCACTTT. It specifies CASILRDWQGANSPLHF.

CDR3 coding DNA: TGTGCCAGCTCACCACTTATGCCAGGGGTCCCCGGGGAGCTGTTTTTT. Protein: CASSPLMPGVPGELFF. This chain links TRBV18 with TRBJ2-2; D is perhaps TRBD1 (6 bases). Trimming pared 1 base from V and 6 bases from J, leaving 15 bases between. The germline CDR1 and CDR2 sequences are KGHSH and LQKENI. CDR3 size: 16 residues. The variable domain in full, with the rest retrieved from reference TRBV18 and TRBJ2-2, is NAGVMQNPRHLVRRRGQEARLRCSPMKGHSHVYWYRQLPEEGLKFMVYLQKENIIDESGMPKERFSAEFPKEGPSILRIQQVVRGDSAAYFCASSPLMPGVPGELFFGEGSRLTVL.